The clone carrying this T cell receptor (beta chain) occurred a few times. Its cognate antigen is unknown. CD4+ cells of the naive, central memory, regulatory and stem cell-like memory types were sorted via CD45RO/CCR7/CD25/CD127/CD95/CD27. Purity (above 95%) was reached by all sorted populations. V was trimmed by 0 bases and J by 2 bases, leaving 8 bases between them. CDR3 length: 14 residues. CDR1 and CDR2 from the germline V gene are SGHNT and YYREEE (reference sequence). Since all of the isolated RNA was reverse transcribed, expressed TCRB transcripts were what got sequenced. An average of approximately 3.6 million reads was obtained for naive, central memory and regulatory T cell samples. TCRdb keeps only in-frame clones here, not all; method: immunoSEQ multiplex PCR. In the table there are about 260,000 clones, approximately 24% of which are singletons. This specimen belongs to a study of beta chain features in type 1 diabetes. The study, taken as a whole, reports: These data did not resolve whether HLA type affects TCRB rearrangement. Moderate yet significant TCRB CDR3 shortening was seen in Type 1 diabetes patients in all four CD4+ subsets.

The receptor comes from a woman aged 25 to 39 with type 1 diabetes. The sequencing input was naive CD4+ T cells from blood. The J gene is TRBJ1-1, the V gene TRBV5-4; perhaps TRBD1 as D (5 bases). This CDR3 is CASSLAGGNTEAFF. In DNA, the CDR3 is TGTGCCAGCAGCTTGGCGGGGGGAAACACTGAAGCTTTCTTT.